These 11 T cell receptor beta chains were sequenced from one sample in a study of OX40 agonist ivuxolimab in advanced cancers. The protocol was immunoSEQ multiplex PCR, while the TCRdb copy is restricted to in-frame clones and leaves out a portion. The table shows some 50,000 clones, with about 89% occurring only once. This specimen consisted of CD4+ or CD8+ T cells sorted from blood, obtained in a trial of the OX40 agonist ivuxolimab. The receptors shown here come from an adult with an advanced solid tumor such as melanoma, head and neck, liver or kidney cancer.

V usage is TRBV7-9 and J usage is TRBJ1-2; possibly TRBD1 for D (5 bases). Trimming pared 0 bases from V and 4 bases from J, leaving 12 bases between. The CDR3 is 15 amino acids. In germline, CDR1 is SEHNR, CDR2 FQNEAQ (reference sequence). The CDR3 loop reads CASSLAGQVLYGYTF. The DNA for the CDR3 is TGTGCCAGCAGCTTAGCGGGGCAGGTCCTCTATGGCTACACCTTC. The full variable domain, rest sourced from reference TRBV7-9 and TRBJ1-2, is DTGVSQNPRHKITKRGQNVTFRCDPISEHNRLYWYRQTLGQGPEFLTYFQNEAQLEKSRLLSDRFSAERPKGSFSTLEIQRTEQGDSAMYLCASSLAGQVLYGYTFGSGTRLTVV.

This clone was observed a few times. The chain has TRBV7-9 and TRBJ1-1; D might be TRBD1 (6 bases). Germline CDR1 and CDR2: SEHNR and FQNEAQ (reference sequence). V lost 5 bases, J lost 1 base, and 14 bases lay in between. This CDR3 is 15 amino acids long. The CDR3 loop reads CASSPQTGWNTEAFF. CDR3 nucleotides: TGTGCCAGCAGCCCACAGACAGGATGGAACACTGAAGCTTTCTTT.

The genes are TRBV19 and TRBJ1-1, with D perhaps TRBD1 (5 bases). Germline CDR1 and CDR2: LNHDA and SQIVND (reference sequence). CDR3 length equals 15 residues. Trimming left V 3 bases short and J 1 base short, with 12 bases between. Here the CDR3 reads CASSMTPTGNTEAFF. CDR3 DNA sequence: TGTGCCAGTAGTATGACCCCCACAGGGAACACTGAAGCTTTCTTT.

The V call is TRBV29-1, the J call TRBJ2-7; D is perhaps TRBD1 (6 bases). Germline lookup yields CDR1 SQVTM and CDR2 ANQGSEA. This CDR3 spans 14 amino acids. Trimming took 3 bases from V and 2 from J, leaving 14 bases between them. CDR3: CSVEVDSLTYEQYF. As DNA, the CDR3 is TGCAGCGTTGAGGTGGACAGTCTCACCTACGAGCAGTACTTC.

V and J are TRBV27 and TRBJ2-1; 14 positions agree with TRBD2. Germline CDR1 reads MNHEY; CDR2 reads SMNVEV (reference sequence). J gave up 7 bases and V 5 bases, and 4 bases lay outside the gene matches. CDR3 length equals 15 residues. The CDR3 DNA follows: TGTGCCAGCAGTCAGGGGACTAGCGGGAGAAATGAGCAGTTCTTC. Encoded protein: CASSQGTSGRNEQFF.

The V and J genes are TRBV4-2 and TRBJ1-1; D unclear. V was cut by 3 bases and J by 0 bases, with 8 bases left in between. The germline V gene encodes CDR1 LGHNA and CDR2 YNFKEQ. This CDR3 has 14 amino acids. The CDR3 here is CASSQPTLNTEAFF. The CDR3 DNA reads TGTGCCAGCAGCCAGCCGACCCTGAACACTGAAGCTTTCTTT.

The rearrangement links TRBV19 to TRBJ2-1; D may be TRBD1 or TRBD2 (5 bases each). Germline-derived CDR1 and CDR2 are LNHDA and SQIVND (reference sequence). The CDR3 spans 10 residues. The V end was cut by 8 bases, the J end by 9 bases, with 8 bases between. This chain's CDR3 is CASGGFEQFF. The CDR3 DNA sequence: TGTGCCAGTGGGGGTTTTGAGCAGTTCTTC.

CDR3 amino acids: CASSLTGTGNTGELFF. DNA for the CDR3: TGTGCCAGCAGCTTGACCGGGACAGGGAACACCGGGGAGCTGTTTTTT. V and J are TRBV7-8 and TRBJ2-2, with TRBD1 identical over 8 bases. J gave up 1 base and V 3 bases, and 4 bases lay outside the gene matches. This CDR3 region has 16 residues. In germline, CDR1 is SGHVS, CDR2 FQNEAQ.

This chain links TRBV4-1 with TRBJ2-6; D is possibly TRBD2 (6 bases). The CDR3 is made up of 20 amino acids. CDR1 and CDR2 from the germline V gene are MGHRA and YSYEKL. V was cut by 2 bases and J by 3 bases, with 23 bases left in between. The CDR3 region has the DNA TGCGCCAGCAGCCAACTGCGGGACTCCCTTATGAGCGATGGGGCCAACGTCCTGACTTTC. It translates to CASSQLRDSLMSDGANVLTF.

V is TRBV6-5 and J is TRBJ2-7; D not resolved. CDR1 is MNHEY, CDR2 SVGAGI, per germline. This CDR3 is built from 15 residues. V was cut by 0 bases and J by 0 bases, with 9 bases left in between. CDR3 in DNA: TGTGCCAGCAGTTACTCGATTGGCAGCTCCTACGAGCAGTACTTC. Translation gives CASSYSIGSSYEQYF.

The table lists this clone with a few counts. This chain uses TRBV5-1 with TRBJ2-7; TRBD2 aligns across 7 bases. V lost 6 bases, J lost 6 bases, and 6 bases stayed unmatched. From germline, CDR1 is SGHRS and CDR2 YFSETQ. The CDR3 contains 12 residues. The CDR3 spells CASTGEGLEQYF. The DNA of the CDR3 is TGCGCCAGCACGGGGGAGGGCCTCGAGCAGTACTTC.